The 30 T cell receptor beta chains below come from one sample, sequenced in a study of blood T cell repertoires in COVID-19. Assay used: immunoSEQ multiplex PCR; TCRdb lists only in-frame clones, some missing. This table has some 73,000 clones, approximately 90% appearing once. Sequences were obtained from peripheral blood. Receptors were obtained from a human donor in a cohort sampled during active COVID-19.

This sequence joins TRBV9 and TRBJ1-1; TRBD1 matches 7 bases. Losses at the gene ends were 3 bases for V and 6 bases for J; bases not matched to a gene: 8. This CDR3 has 14 amino acids. CDR1 and CDR2 (germline): SGDLS, YYNGEE. The CDR3 spells CASSAGTVKAEAFF. In nucleotides, the CDR3 is TGTGCCAGCAGCGCCGGGACAGTGAAGGCTGAAGCTTTCTTT.

The chain uses TRBV18 and TRBJ2-7, with D unresolved. Per germline, CDR1 KGHSH and CDR2 LQKENI. The CDR3 is made up of 14 amino acids. Trimming took off 2 bases at V and 2 bases at J, with 10 bases between the two ends. Here the CDR3 DNA reads TGTGCCAGCTCACCAACCCCAGGCCCCTACGAGCAGTACTTC. As protein: CASSPTPGPYEQYF.

The V call is TRBV6-1, the J call TRBJ2-7; D might be TRBD1 (5 bases). The V and J ends lost 2 bases and 2 bases respectively, with 13 bases between them. The CDR3 has 15 amino acids. CDR1 and CDR2 from the germline V gene are MNHNS and SASEGT. The CDR3 loop reads CASSEMDPGTYEQYF. CDR3 in DNA: TGTGCCAGCAGTGAAATGGATCCAGGGACCTACGAGCAGTACTTC.

The V call is TRBV9, the J call TRBJ1-2; D possibly corresponds to TRBD1 (6 bases). This CDR3 comprises 15 residues. The germline V gene encodes CDR1 SGDLS and CDR2 YYNGEE. With 4 bases removed from V and 4 bases from J, the gap between germline ends came to 17 bases. CDR3 nucleotide sequence: TGTGCCAGCAGCCCCAGCGGGACAATTGGCTATGGCTACACCTTC. Translating it yields CASSPSGTIGYGYTF.

This clone was seen only a few times. This chain connects TRBV27 to TRBJ2-3; D gene uncertain. CDR1 and CDR2 (germline): MNHEY, SMNVEV (reference sequence). This CDR3 region has 17 residues. V gave up 4 bases and J gave up 1 base, with 18 bases separating them. This CDR3 reads CASSSSRLLPGTDTQYF. The DNA of the CDR3 is TGTGCCAGCAGTTCCTCCCGACTCCTCCCGGGCACAGATACGCAGTATTTT.

The chain links TRBV19 to TRBJ2-7; D is perhaps TRBD1 (5 bases). V shed 4 bases and J shed 1 base, with 11 bases lying between them. Germline V gene lookup returns CDR1 LNHDA and CDR2 SQIVND (reference sequence). This CDR3 has 14 amino acids. CDR3 sequence reads: CASSTSTASYEQYF. DNA for the CDR3: TGTGCCAGTAGTACGTCGACAGCGTCCTACGAGCAGTACTTC.

V usage is TRBV4-3 and J usage is TRBJ2-1, with TRBD2 as a possible D gene (5 bases). Germline V lookup: CDR1 LGHNA, CDR2 YSLEER. V was pared by 0 bases and J by 0 bases, with 15 bases between. This CDR3 is 18 amino acids long. In DNA form, the CDR3 reads TGCGCCAGCAGCCAAGATTCAACGGACTCCAGCTCCTACAATGAGCAGTTCTTC. It translates to CASSQDSTDSSSYNEQFF.

The chain carries TRBV24-1 and TRBJ1-1; 9 bases are a match to TRBD1. The CDR3 runs 15 residues. In germline, CDR1 is KGHDR, CDR2 SFDVKD. The V gene end was trimmed by 3 bases and the J gene end by 3 bases; junction bases not matched to a gene: 4. Written as DNA, the CDR3 is TGTGCCACCAGTGATCCGGGACAGGGAGACACTGAAGCTTTCTTT. This gives the protein CATSDPGQGDTEAFF.

J is TRBJ1-3 and V is TRBV5-1; D unresolved. The CDR3 sequence is 19 residues long. Germline CDR1 SGHRS, CDR2 YFSETQ. V lost 0 bases and J lost 3, with 22 bases in between. The CDR3 DNA sequence: TGCGCCAGCAGCTTGGTACCCTTGGGAGGGAGACTAAGTGGAAACACCATATATTTT. Its translation is CASSLVPLGGRLSGNTIYF.

The CDR3 is CASSLSVPDSQHSEQFF. Written as DNA, the CDR3 is TGTGCCAGCAGCTTAAGCGTGCCGGACTCTCAACATAGTGAGCAGTTCTTC. This chain connects TRBV7-6 to TRBJ2-1; D may be TRBD2 (5 bases). CDR1 is SGHVS and CDR2 is FNYEAQ in the germline V gene. The CDR3 runs to 17 residues. V was clipped by 2 bases and J by 9 bases, with 23 bases between them.

Details on this clone: Compared with germline, one end of the junction differs, possibly owing to a read error. This chain connects TRBV5-1 to TRBJ2-1; 10 bases agree with TRBD2. This CDR3 has 15 amino acids. Germline V gives CDR1 SGHRS, CDR2 YFSETQ. The CDR3 DNA follows: TGCGCCCGCAGCTTGAGCGGGGGGGCAGGGGATGAGCAGTTCTTC. This encodes CARSLSGGAGDEQFF.

The chain joins TRBV10-1 to TRBJ2-1; 7 bases are shared with TRBD2. Losses at the gene ends were 2 bases for V and 7 bases for J; bases not matched to a gene: 5. This CDR3 contains 14 residues. CDR1 WNHNN and CDR2 SYGVQD come from the germline V gene (reference sequence). CDR3 coding DNA: TGCGCCAGCAGTGAGATAGGGCGGGGGAATGAGCAGTTCTTC. It encodes CASSEIGRGNEQFF.

This chain uses TRBV6-1 with TRBJ1-5; D remains unclear. V gave up 0 bases and J gave up 7 bases, with 19 bases separating them. This CDR3 is 17 amino acids long. The V gene's germline CDR1 is MNHNS and CDR2 SASEGT. CDR3 in DNA: TGTGCCAGCAGTGAAGCGGCCGCCGGAGGCCTCTCCCAGCCCCAGCATTTT. Its translation is CASSEAAAGGLSQPQHF.

V usage is TRBV29-1 and J usage is TRBJ2-3; 8 nucleotides line up with TRBD2. V trimming: 2 bases; J trimming: 4 bases; junction bases outside the gene matches: 2. CDR1 and CDR2 (germline): SQVTM, ANQGSEA. The CDR3 length is 13 residues. CDR3 nucleotide sequence: TGCAGCGTTGAACGGGGGGGGGCAGATACGCAGTATTTT. It codes for CSVERGGADTQYF.

The chain recombines TRBV7-2 with TRBJ2-7; TRBD2 aligns across 12 bases. The CDR3 loop spans 17 amino acids. Germline CDR1 is SGHTA and CDR2 is FQGNSA. V gave up 0 bases and J gave up 3 bases; unmatched junction bases: 6. The CDR3 loop is CASSLATSGGTYYEQYF. The CDR3 nucleotides read TGTGCCAGCAGCTTAGCGACTAGCGGGGGAACCTACTACGAGCAGTACTTC.

The chain recombines TRBV4-1 with TRBJ1-3, with D uncertain. Trimming removed 0 bases at V and 7 bases at J, with 13 bases between. Germline values: CDR1 MGHRA, CDR2 YSYEKL. The CDR3 spans 15 residues. Here the CDR3 DNA reads TGCGCCAGCAGCCAAGAGGGAGGGCGGAGTAACACCATATATTTT. It specifies CASSQEGGRSNTIYF.

This chain connects TRBV11-2 to TRBJ2-3; D remains ambiguous. CDR3 length: 16 amino acids. Germline lookup yields CDR1 SGHAT and CDR2 FQNNGV. V dropped 0 bases and J dropped 2 bases, with 12 bases sitting between them. This chain's CDR3 is CASSLEQVAPTDTQYF. CDR3 DNA: TGTGCCAGCAGCTTAGAGCAGGTTGCACCCACAGATACGCAGTATTTT.

In this sample, this clone turned up once. The chain employs TRBV10-3 and TRBJ2-7; 9 bases line up with TRBD2. Germline lookup yields CDR1 ENHRY and CDR2 SYGVKD. CDR3 length: 12 amino acids. V gave up 11 bases and J gave up 3 bases; unmatched junction bases: 5. DNA for the CDR3: TGTGCCTCGGGACTAGCTCTCTACGAGCAGTACTTC. This gives the protein CASGLALYEQYF.

V and J are TRBV4-3 and TRBJ2-7; D perhaps matches TRBD1 (6 bases). V gave up 2 bases and J gave up 6 bases, with 14 bases separating them. The CDR3 has 14 residues. The germline CDR1 and CDR2 sequences are LGHNA and YSLEER. CDR3 sequence: CASSQNRALGEQYF. The CDR3 DNA follows: TGCGCCAGCAGCCAAAACAGGGCTTTGGGCGAGCAGTACTTC.

In its sample, this clone was seen once. This chain joins TRBV16 and TRBJ1-2; no clear D. The CDR3 loop spans 11 amino acids. In germline, CDR1 is KGHSY, CDR2 FQNENV. The ends were cut back, 0 bases at V and 7 bases at J, with 3 bases in the middle. The CDR3 bases are TGTGCCAGCAGCCAATCGCGTGGCTACACCTTC. Encoded protein: CASSQSRGYTF.

V is TRBV7-9 and J is TRBJ2-3; 8 positions agree with TRBD2. The CDR3 spans 13 residues. V lost 8 bases and J lost 5; bases outside the gene matches: 6. The germline CDR1 and CDR2 sequences are SEHNR and FQNEAQ (reference sequence). The CDR3 DNA follows: TGTGCCAGCGTACTGGCGGGGGGAGATACGCAGTATTTT. As protein: CASVLAGGDTQYF.

As for this clone: Relative to the germline gene, one junction end is altered; a read error may explain this. The chain carries TRBV11-2 and TRBJ1-3; D is uncertain. Germline-derived CDR1 and CDR2 are SGHAT and FQNNGV. The CDR3 is 9 amino acids. This CDR3 reads CVRGNTIYF. CDR3 DNA sequence: TGCGTCAGAGGAAACACCATATATTTT.

This clone was recorded once. V gene TRBV19 combines with J gene TRBJ1-2; a weak D match, TRBD1 (5 bases). CDR1 is LNHDA, CDR2 SQIVND, per germline (reference sequence). V shed 6 bases and J shed 7 bases, with 15 bases lying between them. The CDR3 loop spans 13 amino acids. In nucleotides, the CDR3 is TGTGCCAGTAGCCAGGAGGGGTTGGTTGGCTACACCTTC. This encodes CASSQEGLVGYTF.

The CDR3 nucleotides are TGTGCCAGCAGTAAAGTTCATCGATCATGGAGCACTGAAGCTTTCTTT. Translating it yields CASSKVHRSWSTEAFF. This chain connects TRBV6-1 to TRBJ1-1; no definite D call. The CDR3 has 16 residues. Germline CDR1 MNHNS, CDR2 SASEGT. V lost 5 bases, J lost 4 bases, and 20 bases lay in between.

The chain uses TRBV29-1 and TRBJ1-1; a weak D match, TRBD1 (6 bases). Germline V gene sequence: CDR1 SQVTM, CDR2 ANQGSEA. The CDR3 loop spans 14 amino acids. V was cut by 6 bases and J by 4 bases, with 18 bases left in between. The CDR3 protein is CSVTPQAQGTEAFF. CDR3 coding DNA: TGCAGCGTAACGCCACAGGCACAGGGCACTGAAGCTTTCTTT.

The genes are TRBV6-2 or TRBV6-3 and TRBJ2-2; TRBD2 matches at 12 bases. This CDR3 region has 15 residues. Looked up from germline, CDR1 is MNHEY and CDR2 is SVGEGT. With 6 bases clipped from V and 5 bases from J, the junction kept 4 bases outside the gene matches. The CDR3 region has the DNA TGTGCCAGCAGCAACGGACTAGCGGGGACCGGGGAGCTGTTTTTT. It specifies CASSNGLAGTGELFF.

The V call is TRBV3-1 (or the pseudogene TRBV3-2), the J call TRBJ1-4; 8 nucleotides align to TRBD1. V shed 1 base and J 6 bases; nucleotides not matched to a gene: 7. The CDR3 consists of 16 residues. The germline V gene has CDR1 LGHDT and CDR2 YNNKEL (reference sequence). CDR3: CASSQVFGQGYEKLFF. In DNA form, the CDR3 reads TGTGCCAGCAGCCAAGTCTTCGGACAGGGATATGAAAAACTGTTTTTT.

In this sample, this clone turned up once. The chain combines TRBV21-1 with TRBJ2-5; no check of the table's D call, TRBD2, against the DNA was made. TRBV21-1 represents a pseudogene. There are 16 residues in the CDR3. This chain's CDR3 is CATPLETRSYQETQYF. As DNA, the CDR3 is TGTGCCACCCCGCTGGAGACTAGGTCTTACCAAGAGACCCAGTACTTC.

This sequence joins TRBV5-1 and TRBJ1-1; no definite D call. The CDR3 is 15 amino acids. Germline assignment: CDR1 SGHRS and CDR2 YFSETQ. Trimming pared 0 bases from V and 1 base from J, leaving 10 bases between. The CDR3 DNA is TGCGCCAGCAGCTTGGCTACCGTTAAGAACACTGAAGCTTTCTTT. This gives the protein CASSLATVKNTEAFF.

This clone was seen just once. The chain joins TRBV3-1 (or the pseudogene TRBV3-2) to TRBJ1-2; maybe TRBD1 (6 bases). V dropped 3 bases and J dropped 3 bases, with 17 bases sitting between them. The length of the CDR3 is 16 residues. Per the germline V gene, CDR1 is LGHDT and CDR2 is YNNKEL (reference sequence). The CDR3 coding sequence is TGTGCCAGCAGCCACCTCTCTTTCGAGGGGGACTATGGCTACACCTTC. Translated, it gives CASSHLSFEGDYGYTF.